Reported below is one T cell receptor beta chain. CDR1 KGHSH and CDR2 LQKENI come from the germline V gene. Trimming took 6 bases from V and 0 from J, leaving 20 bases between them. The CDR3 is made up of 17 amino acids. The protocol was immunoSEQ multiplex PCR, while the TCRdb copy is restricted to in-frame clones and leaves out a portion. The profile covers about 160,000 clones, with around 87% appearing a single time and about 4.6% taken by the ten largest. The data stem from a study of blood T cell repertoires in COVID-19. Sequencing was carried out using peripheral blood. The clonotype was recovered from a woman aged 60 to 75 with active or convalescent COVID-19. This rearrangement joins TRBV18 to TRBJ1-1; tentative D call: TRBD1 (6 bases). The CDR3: CASSLRPTQGMNTEAFF. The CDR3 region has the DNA TGTGCCAGCTCCTTGAGACCTACACAGGGAATGAACACTGAAGCTTTCTTT. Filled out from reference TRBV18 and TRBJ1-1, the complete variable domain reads NAGVMQNPRHLVRRRGQEARLRCSPMKGHSHVYWYRQLPEEGLKFMVYLQKENIIDESGMPKERFSAEFPKEGPSILRIQQVVRGDSAAYFCASSLRPTQGMNTEAFFGQGTRLTVV.